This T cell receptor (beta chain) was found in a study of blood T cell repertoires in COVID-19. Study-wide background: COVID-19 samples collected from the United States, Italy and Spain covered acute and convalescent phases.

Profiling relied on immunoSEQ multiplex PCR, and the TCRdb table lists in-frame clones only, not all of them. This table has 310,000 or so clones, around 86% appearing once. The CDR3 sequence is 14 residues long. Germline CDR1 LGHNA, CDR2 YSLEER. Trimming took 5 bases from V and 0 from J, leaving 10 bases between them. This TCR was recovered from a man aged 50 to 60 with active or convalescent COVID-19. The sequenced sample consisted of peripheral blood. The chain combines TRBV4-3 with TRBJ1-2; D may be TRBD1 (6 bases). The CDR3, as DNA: TGCGCCAGCAGCGACAGGTTAGCTAACTATGGCTACACCTTC. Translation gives CASSDRLANYGYTF.